This TCR beta chain was sequenced during a study of blood T cell repertoires in COVID-19. Study-wide context: From the United States, Italy and Spain came samples of acute and convalescent COVID-19.

Authors' processing steps: Reference gene primer amplification in the assay estimated nucleated cell counts. Using immunoSEQ multiplex PCR, the repertoire was profiled, and TCRdb retains in-frame clones only, with some absent. V, J and clone size reflect that table, while D and trimming were determined from the DNA. Here the sample spans approximately 290,000 clones, nearly 90% being singletons. Sequenced: peripheral blood. The receptor comes from a woman in her 30s with COVID-19, enrolled during active disease.

This chain's CDR3 is CAINGLAGANEQFF. Here the CDR3 DNA reads TGTGCCATCAATGGACTAGCGGGGGCCAATGAGCAGTTCTTC. This chain uses TRBV10-3 with TRBJ2-1; 13 bases are a match to TRBD2. V trimming: 7 bases; J trimming: 6 bases; junction bases outside the gene matches: 3. Germline V lookup: CDR1 ENHRY, CDR2 SYGVKD. This CDR3 region has 14 residues.